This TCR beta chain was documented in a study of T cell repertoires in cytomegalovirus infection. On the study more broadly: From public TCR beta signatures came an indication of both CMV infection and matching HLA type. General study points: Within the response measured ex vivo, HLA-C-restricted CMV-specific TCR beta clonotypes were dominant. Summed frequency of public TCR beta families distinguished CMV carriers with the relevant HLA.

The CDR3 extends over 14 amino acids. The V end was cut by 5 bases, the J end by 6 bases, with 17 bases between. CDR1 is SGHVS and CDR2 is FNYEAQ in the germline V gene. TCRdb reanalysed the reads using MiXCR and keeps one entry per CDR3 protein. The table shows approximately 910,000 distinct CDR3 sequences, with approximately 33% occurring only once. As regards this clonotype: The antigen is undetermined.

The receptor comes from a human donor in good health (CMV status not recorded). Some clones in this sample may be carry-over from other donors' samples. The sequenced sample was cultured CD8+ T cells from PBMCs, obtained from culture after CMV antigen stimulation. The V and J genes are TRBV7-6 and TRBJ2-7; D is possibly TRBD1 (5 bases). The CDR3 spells CASSPPQGRAEQYF. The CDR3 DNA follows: TGTGCCAGCAGCCCCCCCCAGGGCAGGGCCGAGCAGTACTTC.